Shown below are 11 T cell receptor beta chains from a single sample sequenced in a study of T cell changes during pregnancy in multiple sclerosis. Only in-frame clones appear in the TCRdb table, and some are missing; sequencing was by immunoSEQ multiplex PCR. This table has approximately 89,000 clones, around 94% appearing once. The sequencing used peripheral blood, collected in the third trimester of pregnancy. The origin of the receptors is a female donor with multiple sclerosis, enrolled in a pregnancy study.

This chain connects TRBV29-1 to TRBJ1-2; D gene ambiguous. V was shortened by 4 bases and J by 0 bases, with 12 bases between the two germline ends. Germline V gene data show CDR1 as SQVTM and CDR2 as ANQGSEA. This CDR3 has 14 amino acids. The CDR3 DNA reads TGCAGCGTTGTCGGGCCGGAGGCTAACTATGGCTACACCTTC. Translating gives CSVVGPEANYGYTF.

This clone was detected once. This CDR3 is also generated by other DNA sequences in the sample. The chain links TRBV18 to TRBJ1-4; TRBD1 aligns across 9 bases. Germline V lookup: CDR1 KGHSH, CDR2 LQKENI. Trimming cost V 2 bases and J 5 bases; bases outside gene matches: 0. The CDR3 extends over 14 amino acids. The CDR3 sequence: CASSPGQGNEKLFF. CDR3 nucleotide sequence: TGTGCCAGCTCACCAGGACAGGGGAATGAAAAACTGTTTTTT.

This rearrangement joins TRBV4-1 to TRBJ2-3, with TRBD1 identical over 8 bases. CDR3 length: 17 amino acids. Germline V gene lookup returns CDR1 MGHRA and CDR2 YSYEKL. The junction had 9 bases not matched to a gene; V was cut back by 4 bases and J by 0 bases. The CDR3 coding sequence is TGCGCCAGCAGCCCCATAGACAGGGGCGCTAGCACAGATACGCAGTATTTT. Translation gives CASSPIDRGASTDTQYF.

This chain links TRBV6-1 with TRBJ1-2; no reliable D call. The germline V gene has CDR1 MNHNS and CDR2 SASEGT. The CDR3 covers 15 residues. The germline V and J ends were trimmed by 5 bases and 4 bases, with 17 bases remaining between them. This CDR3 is CASSFRSTRPYGYTF. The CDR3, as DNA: TGTGCCAGCAGTTTCCGGTCGACACGACCCTATGGCTACACCTTC.

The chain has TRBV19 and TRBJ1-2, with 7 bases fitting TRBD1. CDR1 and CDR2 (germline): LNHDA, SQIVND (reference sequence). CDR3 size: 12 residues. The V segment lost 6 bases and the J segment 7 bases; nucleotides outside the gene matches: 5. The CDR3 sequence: CASSLNRGGYTF. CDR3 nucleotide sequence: TGTGCCAGTAGCCTAAACAGGGGTGGCTACACCTTC.

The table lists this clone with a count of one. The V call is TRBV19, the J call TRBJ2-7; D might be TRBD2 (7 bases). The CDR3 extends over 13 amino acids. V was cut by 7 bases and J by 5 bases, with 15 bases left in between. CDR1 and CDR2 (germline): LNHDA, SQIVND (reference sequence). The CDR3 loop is CASTNGGADEQYF. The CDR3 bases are TGTGCCAGTACCAATGGGGGGGCCGACGAGCAGTACTTC.

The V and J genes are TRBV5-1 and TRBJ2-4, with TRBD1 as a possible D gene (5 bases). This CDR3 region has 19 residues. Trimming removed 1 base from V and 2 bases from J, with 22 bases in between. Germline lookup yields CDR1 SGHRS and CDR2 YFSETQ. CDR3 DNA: TGCGCCAGCAGCTTGTTGGCGCCGACTGGGGCTCTCTCCAAAAACATTCAGTACTTC. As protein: CASSLLAPTGALSKNIQYF.

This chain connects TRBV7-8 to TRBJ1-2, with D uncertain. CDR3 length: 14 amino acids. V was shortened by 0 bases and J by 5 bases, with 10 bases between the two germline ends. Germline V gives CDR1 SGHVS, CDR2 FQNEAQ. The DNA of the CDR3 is TGTGCCAGCAGCTTAGCAGGGAGCAGATATGGCTACACCTTC. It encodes CASSLAGSRYGYTF. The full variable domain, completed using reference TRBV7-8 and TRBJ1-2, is GAGVSQSPRYKVAKRGQDVALRCDPISGHVSLFWYQQALGQGPEFLTYFQNEAQLDKSGLPSDRFFAERPEGSVSTLKIQRTQQEDSAVYLCASSLAGSRYGYTFGSGTRLTVV.

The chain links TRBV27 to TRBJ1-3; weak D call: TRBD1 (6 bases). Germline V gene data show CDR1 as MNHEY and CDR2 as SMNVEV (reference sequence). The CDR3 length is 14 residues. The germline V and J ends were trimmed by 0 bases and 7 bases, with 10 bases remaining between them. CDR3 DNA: TGTGCCAGCAGTTTATCGGGACAAAGGAACACCATATATTTT. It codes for CASSLSGQRNTIYF.

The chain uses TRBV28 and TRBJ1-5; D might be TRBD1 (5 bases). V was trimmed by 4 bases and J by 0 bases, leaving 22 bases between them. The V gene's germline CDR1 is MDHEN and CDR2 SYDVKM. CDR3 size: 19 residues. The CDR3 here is CASSSVETDLFNSNQPQHF. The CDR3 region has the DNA TGTGCCAGCAGTTCCGTCGAGACAGACCTCTTTAATAGCAATCAGCCCCAGCATTTT.

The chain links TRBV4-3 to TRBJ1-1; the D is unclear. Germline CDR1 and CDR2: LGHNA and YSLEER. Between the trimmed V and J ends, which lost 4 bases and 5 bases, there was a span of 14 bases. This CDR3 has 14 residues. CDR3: CASSLWGAGTEAFF. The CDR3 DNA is TGCGCCAGCAGCCTTTGGGGAGCGGGGACTGAAGCTTTCTTT.